The 12 T cell receptor beta chains presented below share a single source sample, sequenced in a study of shared clonotypes between healthy human individuals. Produced via immunoSEQ multiplex PCR; TCRdb's table is partial and in-frame only. Among millions of clones listed, roughly 96% were seen once. Material for sequencing was naive CD4+ T cells sorted from blood. Described subset: CD45RA+ positively selected. All receptors derive from a man aged 18 to 29 in good health.

The chain couples TRBV13 to TRBJ2-1; 11 bases are shared with TRBD2. Germline assignment: CDR1 PRHDT and CDR2 FYEKMQ (reference sequence). V shed 5 bases, J shed 1 base, and the junction held 7 bases outside the gene matches. CDR3 length: 17 residues. In nucleotides, the CDR3 is TGTGCCAGCAGCGGGCCGGGGACTAGCGGTTCCTACAATGAGCAGTTCTTC. It specifies CASSGPGTSGSYNEQFF. Combining the CDR3 with reference TRBV13 and TRBJ2-1 gives the whole variable domain AAGVIQSPRHLIKEKRETATLKCYPIPRHDTVYWYQQGPGQDPQFLISFYEKMQSDKGSIPDRFSAQQFSDYHSELNMSSLELGDSALYFCASSGPGTSGSYNEQFFGPGTRLTVL.

The chain recombines TRBV5-5 with TRBJ2-7; 9 bases map to TRBD2. The CDR3 has 17 residues. CDR1 is SGHKS, CDR2 YYEKEE, per germline (reference sequence). The junction had 12 bases not matched to a gene; V was cut back by 4 bases and J by 1 base. CDR3 residues: CASSRQPTSGRSYEQYF. CDR3 coding DNA: TGTGCCAGCAGCCGCCAGCCGACTAGCGGTCGTTCCTACGAGCAGTACTTC.

The chain recombines TRBV4-1 with TRBJ2-7; 9 nucleotides agree with TRBD2. The length of the CDR3 is 16 residues. After removal of 1 base from V and 2 bases from J, the junction contained 6 bases not matched to a gene. Germline V gene data show CDR1 as MGHRA and CDR2 as YSYEKL. The CDR3 loop is CASSQAYGGRAYEQYF. The CDR3 DNA sequence: TGCGCCAGCAGCCAAGCTTACGGCGGGAGGGCCTACGAGCAGTACTTC.

The count of this clone is one. In the same sample, other DNA sequences code for this CDR3. V gene TRBV6-5 combines with J gene TRBJ2-7; 8 bases align to TRBD2. V was clipped by 0 bases and J by 0 bases; unmatched bases: 4. The CDR3 totals 16 residues. Germline CDR1 and CDR2: MNHEY and SVGAGI. The CDR3 sequence: CASSYSGLAGSYEQYF. The CDR3 DNA reads TGTGCCAGCAGTTACTCGGGGCTAGCGGGCTCCTACGAGCAGTACTTC.

This rearrangement joins TRBV15 to TRBJ2-7, with D perhaps being TRBD1 or TRBD2 (5 bases each). The CDR3 extends over 14 amino acids. Trimming removed 0 bases from V and 10 bases from J, with 16 bases in between. Germline CDR1 and CDR2: LNHNV and YYDKDF (reference sequence). CDR3 coding DNA: TGTGCCACCAGCAGAGATGGGGACGGTGCTACTCAGTACTTC. Translated, it gives CATSRDGDGATQYF.

The chain combines TRBV11-3 with TRBJ2-5; tentatively, D is TRBD2 (5 bases). The CDR3 length is 12 residues. CDR1 is SGHNT and CDR2 is YENEEA in the germline V gene. With 1 base removed from V and 7 bases from J, the gap between germline ends came to 7 bases. The CDR3 coding sequence is TGTGCCAGCAGCTTAGGCCGGGGGACCCAGTACTTC. This codes for CASSLGRGTQYF. Full variable domain (remainder filled in from reference TRBV11-3 and TRBJ2-5): EAGVVQSPRYKIIEKKQPVAFWCNPISGHNTLYWYLQNLGQGPELLIRYENEEAVDDSQLPKDRFSAERLKGVDSTLKIQPAELGDSAVYLCASSLGRGTQYFGPGTRLLVL.

The J gene is TRBJ2-2, the V gene TRBV5-1, with 7 bases aligning to TRBD2. V lost 0 bases, J lost 5 bases, and 16 bases stayed unmatched. CDR1 is SGHRS, CDR2 YFSETQ, per germline. The CDR3 loop spans 19 amino acids. As DNA, the CDR3 is TGCGCCAGCAGCTTGGTTTGGAGCGGGGCTCTCTTCGGGACCGGGGAGCTGTTTTTT. Protein product: CASSLVWSGALFGTGELFF.

The chain joins TRBV7-3 to TRBJ2-1; TRBD1 matches 11 bases. This CDR3 is 17 amino acids long. V dropped 0 bases and J dropped 3; count of bases not matched to a gene: 4. Germline CDR1 and CDR2: SGHTA and FQGTGA. The CDR3 DNA is TGTGCCAGCAGCTTAACGGGGACAGGGGGTTTCTACAATGAGCAGTTCTTC. Protein sequence: CASSLTGTGGFYNEQFF.

Regarding this clone: This same CDR3 is encoded by further DNA sequences in the sample. CDR3: CASSLATTGELFF. CDR3 sequence (DNA): TGCGCCAGCAGCTTGGCCACAACCGGGGAGCTGTTTTTT. The V gene is TRBV5-1, the J gene TRBJ2-2, with no clear D. Germline V gene lookup returns CDR1 SGHRS and CDR2 YFSETQ. V was cut by 0 bases and J by 5 bases, with 5 bases left in between. This CDR3 contains 13 residues.

This clone was seen a single time. A single base separates this from a much larger clone, so it may be a read error. The sample carries other DNA sequences with the same CDR3. V gene TRBV4-3 combines with J gene TRBJ1-5; 7 bases fit TRBD1. CDR3 length: 18 residues. Per germline, CDR1 LGHNA and CDR2 YSLEER. The CDR3 loop is CASSQDLSGTASNQPQHF. CDR3 in DNA: TGCGCCAGCAGCCAAGATCTTTCCGGGACAGCGTCAAATCAGCCTCAGCATTTT.

The genes are TRBV28 and TRBJ2-7; possible D gene TRBD2, 5 bases. Germline-derived CDR1 and CDR2 are MDHEN and SYDVKM. Trimming took 7 bases from V and 5 from J, leaving 21 bases between them. The CDR3 spans 15 residues. The CDR3 spells CASNTAGSQVHEQYF. The CDR3 DNA is TGTGCCAGCAACACTGCTGGGAGCCAGGTCCACGAGCAGTACTTC.

The J gene is TRBJ1-6, the V gene TRBV28; TRBD1 aligns across 8 bases. The CDR3 contains 15 residues. Trimming removed 9 bases from V and 7 bases from J; junction bases left unmatched: 11. Germline CDR1 is MDHEN and CDR2 is SYDVKM. The CDR3 loop is CASSSGTGSNSPLHF. CDR3 nucleotide sequence: TGTGCCAGTTCCTCCGGGACAGGATCCAATTCACCCCTCCACTTT.